Sequencing of this T cell receptor beta chain was carried out in a study of blood T cells in healthy people across ages (dated by TCRdb to the mid-2010s). In the study overall: Template switching captured roughly one uniquely barcoded TCR beta cDNA molecule per two T cells in model experiments. Using deep sequencing normalized with unique cDNA molecular identifiers, the study measured how TCR beta repertoire diversity changes with age. The donors were split into four age groups: young (average roughly 15 years), middle-aged (about 40), aged (approximately 59) and long-lived (approximately 80). To avoid experimental bias, donors of different ages were spread randomly across the sequencing lanes. Using the same blood draw, the study looked at two additional independent replicas of 1 million unique cDNA reads for two donors, one aged 18 to 30 and the other aged 80 or older.

Library prep was done by 5' RACE. Sequenced using an Illumina HiSeq 2500. A second about 6 to 11 cycle PCR used a sample-barcoded 5' primer and a J-beta primer mix. A unique molecular identifier was introduced onto each TCR beta cDNA molecule by a template-switch 5' adaptor carrying 12 random nucleotides. Each sample yielded at least 2.5 million CDR3-containing paired-end reads. All of the RNA was converted into first-strand cDNA using the Mint cDNA synthesis kit, with a TRBC-specific oligonucleotide serving as the primer. After uracil-DNA glycosylase treatment, a first 18-cycle PCR used universal primers M1SS and BC2_uni_R on all cDNA. On the study's bioinformatics: For normalization, 1 million high-quality reads were randomly selected from each sample, with every read carrying a distinct molecular identifier. Reads with shared molecular identifiers were discarded instead of being binned into consensus sequences. CDR3 identification, clonotype clustering and error correction used MiTCR with a Q25 quality threshold and the strictest error-elimination algorithm. Lower-bound total TCR beta diversity was estimated with a nonparametric unseen species model using Euler transformation. TCRdb redid the processing of the public reads, applying fastp at Q25 and MiXCR, and retained in-frame beta chains. Rows with a matching CDR3 protein are joined into one entry that keeps the most common DNA and genes. V and J calls and clone size were set by TCRdb, not the authors. The sample table records approximately 830,000 distinct CDR3 sequences; less than 80% of these occur just once. Clones ranked in the top ten supply about a quarter of the sample.

Overall study outcomes, separate from this receptor: Observed TCR beta diversity per million T cells fell roughly linearly with age, and a significant reduction was already apparent by age around 40. Conclusive comparison of naive and antigen-experienced compartments was prevented by the profiling of bulk unsorted PBMCs. The percentage of naive T cells measured by flow cytometry correlated strongly with observed TCR beta diversity. Total diversity estimates from one million sequenced T cells were considered lower bounds and underestimates. The CMV infection status of donors was not known, potentially confounding age-related changes in expanded clonotypes. Compared with the aged group, the long-lived group had more naive CD4+ T cells, fewer expanded clones and increased TCR diversity, a pattern suggesting age selection.

Donors were 40 or so systemically healthy Caucasian individuals from Russia aged about 6 to 100 years. Each donor gave about 9.7 milliliters of peripheral blood, drawn into EDTA-treated Vacutainer tubes. PBMCs were isolated by Ficoll-Paque density-gradient centrifugation, with at least 6.5 million obtained per sample. Total RNA, at least 6 micrograms per sample, was extracted from PBMCs with Trizol reagent. For every donor, flow cytometry on a PBMC aliquot measured the percentage of naive CD45RAhigh/CD27high T cells. The CDR3 runs 14 residues from the cysteine to the phenylalanine. The sequence is cut down to CDR3 DNA, 42 bases in frame from base 1. As encoded in the germline V gene, CDR1 is SQVTM while CDR2 is ANQGSEA. From V the trimming removes 3 bases and from J it removes 6 bases, while the gene matches leave 8 bases of the junction unaccounted for. Comments on this clonotype: Its binding antigen is unknown. Base-call qualities are not available, and no considerably larger clone is one nucleotide away.

Material: blood. This sequence uses TRBV29-1 and TRBJ2-1; the junction holds 7 bases that match TRBD1. The receptor comes from a man aged 30 to 39 in good health. Here the CDR3 is given as CSVETGRVGNEQFF. The bases read TGCAGCGTTGAGACAGGGCGTGTCGGCAATGAGCAGTTCTTC.